This T cell receptor beta chain was sequenced during a study of vaccination and CD4 T cells after COVID-19. This CDR3 is built from 13 residues. Germline V gene sequence: CDR1 SGDLS, CDR2 YYNGEE. V was pared by 4 bases and J by 4 bases, with 11 bases between. To note about this clonotype: Its target is not known.

At the Johns Hopkins FTIC core, DNA taken from cultured CD4+ T cells was sequenced by way of the Oncomine TCR Beta short-read assay. Cultures of CD4+ T cells served as the source for extracting genomic DNA. TCRdb re-analysed the PCR reads in MiXCR, keeping a single row per CDR3 protein. The sample shows some 11,000 distinct CDR3 sequences, around 26% of them seen only once. Treatment of the sample: roughly ten-day PBMC culture with coronavirus spike peptide pools or control peptides (ViraFEST assay). Unexposed donor CD4+ T cells predated the COVID-19 pandemic, collected 2011-2018. This clonotype originated in a human donor in good health. The V gene is TRBV9, the J gene TRBJ1-2; D is perhaps TRBD1 (5 bases). Material: CD4+ T cells from blood, cultured in vitro. Written as DNA, the CDR3 is TGTGCCAGCAGCCGCGATGGGGGCTATGGCTACACCTTC. As protein: CASSRDGGYGYTF.